This T cell receptor beta chain was observed in a study of Ad26.COV2.S vaccination and SARS-CoV-2 variants. Treatment here: about 20 received Ad26.COV2.S at low or high dose, single or two shots; about 5 received placebo; per-sample allocation not given. Collection of the samples took place on day 63 after the first injection of vaccine or placebo. Germline V gene data show CDR1 as LGHDT and CDR2 as YNNKEL (reference sequence). The V end lost 2 bases, the J end lost 3 bases, and 14 bases lay between the germline ends. The CDR3 consists of 16 residues. Generated by immunoSEQ multiplex PCR, the TCRdb table keeps only in-frame clones and is missing some. The data contain 400,000 to 500,000 clones, approximately 90% of them seen just once; the ten biggest clones take up roughly 4%.

Sequencing was performed on peripheral blood, taken in a trial of Ad26.COV2.S vaccine versus placebo. This sequence originates from a person between 18 and 65 years old who received the Ad26.COV2.S COVID-19 vaccine or a placebo. This rearrangement joins TRBV3-1 (or the pseudogene TRBV3-2) to TRBJ2-1; either TRBD1 or TRBD2 may fit D (5 bases each). The CDR3 DNA reads TGTGCCAGCAGCCAATCCGGGGACCCCGGCTACAATGAGCAGTTCTTC. Encoded protein: CASSQSGDPGYNEQFF.